This entry concerns a single T cell receptor beta chain. This clone was counted only a few times. Its antigen remains undetermined. No base quality information exists; no much larger clone differs at one position. This sample was included in a study of blood T cell repertoires in COVID-19 (dated by TCRdb to 2018 to 2020). Study-wide context: Collaborator samples came from the United States, Italy and Spain and covered acute and convalescent phases of COVID-19. The material from the prospective study consisted of cDNA or gDNA derived from T cells, B-cell-depleted T cells, or PBMCs. Deeply sampled blood TCRbeta repertoires from subjects exposed to, actively infected with, or recovered from COVID-19 were included in the dataset. A freely available public database, intended as a resource for researchers studying the immune response to SARS-CoV-2, is where the repertoires were released. Samples were obtained from the ongoing ImmuneRACE study (first 160 participants) and from about 1,300 subjects provided by 6 global collaborators. Sample metadata almost always included a de-identified subject ID, COVID-19 status, age in years and sex. Where available, HLA class I and class II types were taken from metadata supplied by the sample provider and were not determined by assay-based typing.

V sheds 3 bases and J sheds 5 bases, leaving 16 bases between their ends. The germline V gene (reference sequence) gives CDR1 as SEHNR and CDR2 as FQNEAQ. Including the terminal cysteine and phenylalanine, the CDR3 comprises 16 residues. Solely the CDR3 DNA is kept, with 48 bases framed from the first base. On the study overall, not on this receptor specifically: The quantity of clinical and demographic metadata differed by source and by participant and was supplied without curation.

Each collaborating institution followed its own protocols to collect whole blood in K2EDTA tubes. For TCRbeta analysis, collaborator samples were shipped as frozen whole blood, as isolated PBMCs, or as DNA extracted from either sample type. The immunoSEQ Assay, a bias-controlled multiplex PCR, was used to amplify TCRbeta CDR3 regions from genomic DNA. Under the source paper's analysis protocol: The number of nucleated cells in each sample was estimated from the amplification of reference gene primers within the assay. To quantify the absolute abundance of each unique TCRbeta CDR3 rearrangement, sequence reads were collapsed and filtered. For each sample, productive Simpson clonality was calculated by taking the square root of Simpson's diversity index across productive rearrangements. Entries here come from immuneACCESS through TCRdb and include only in-frame sequences with V and J called. Some clones fail to appear in such tables; in the studies checked, an unresolved V gene covers under half of the shortfall, and the cause of the remainder is unknown. Clone size and the V and J calls come from that table; the DNA yielded D and trimming. In this sample the table shows about 200,000 clones, roughly 81% of which occur a single time. The ten largest clonotypes hold 4.5% to 5% of the sample.

The clonotype originates from a woman aged 80 or older with acute or convalescent COVID-19. Material: peripheral blood. This chain joins TRBV7-9 to TRBJ2-2; TRBD2 might be the D gene, on 5 matching bases. The bases read TGTGCCAGCAGCTTTCCCCGGACGGGGAAGACCGGGGAGCTGTTTTTT. Translated, it gives CASSFPRTGKTGELFF.